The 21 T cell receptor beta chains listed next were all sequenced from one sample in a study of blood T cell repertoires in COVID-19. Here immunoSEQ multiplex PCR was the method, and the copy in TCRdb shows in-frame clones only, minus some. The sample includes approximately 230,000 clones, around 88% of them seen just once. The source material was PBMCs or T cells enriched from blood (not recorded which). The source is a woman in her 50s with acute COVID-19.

CDR3 sequence (DNA): TGCAGCGTCCACCGCATGACTTCCAACTCTGGAAACACCATATATTTT. As protein: CSVHRMTSNSGNTIYF. This chain links TRBV29-1 with TRBJ1-3; no firm D call. Germline CDR1 SQVTM, CDR2 ANQGSEA. The CDR3 has 16 residues. V was shortened by 6 bases and J by 0 bases, with 18 bases between the two germline ends.

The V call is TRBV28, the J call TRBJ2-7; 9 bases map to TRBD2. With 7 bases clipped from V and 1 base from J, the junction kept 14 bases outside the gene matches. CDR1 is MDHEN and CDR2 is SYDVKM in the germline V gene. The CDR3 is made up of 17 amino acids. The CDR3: CASTSPGGLAGSYEQYF. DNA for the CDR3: TGTGCCAGCACCTCCCCAGGCGGCCTAGCGGGGTCCTACGAGCAGTACTTC.

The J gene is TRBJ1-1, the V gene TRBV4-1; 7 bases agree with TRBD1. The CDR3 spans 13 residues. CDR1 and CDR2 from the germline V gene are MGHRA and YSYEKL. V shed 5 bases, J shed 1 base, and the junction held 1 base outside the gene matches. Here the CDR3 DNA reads TGCGCCAGCAGCGACAGGGAGAACACTGAAGCTTTCTTT. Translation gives CASSDRENTEAFF.

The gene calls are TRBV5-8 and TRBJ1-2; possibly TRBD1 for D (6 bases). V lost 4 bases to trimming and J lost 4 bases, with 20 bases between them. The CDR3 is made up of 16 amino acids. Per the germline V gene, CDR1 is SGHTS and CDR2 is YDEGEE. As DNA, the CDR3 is TGTGCCAGCAGCCCCACAAACCAACAGGGAATCTATGGCTACACCTTC. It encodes CASSPTNQQGIYGYTF.

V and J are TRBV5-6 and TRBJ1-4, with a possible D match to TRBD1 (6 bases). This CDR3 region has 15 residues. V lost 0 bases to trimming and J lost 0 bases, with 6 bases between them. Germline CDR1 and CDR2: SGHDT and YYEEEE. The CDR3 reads CASSLGTATNEKLFF. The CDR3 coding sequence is TGTGCCAGCAGCTTGGGGACAGCAACTAATGAAAAACTGTTTTTT.

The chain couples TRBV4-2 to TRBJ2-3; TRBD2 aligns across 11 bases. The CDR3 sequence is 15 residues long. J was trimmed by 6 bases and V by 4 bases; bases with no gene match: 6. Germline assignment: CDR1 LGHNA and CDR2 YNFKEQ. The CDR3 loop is CASSPGTSGGDTQYF. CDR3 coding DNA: TGTGCCAGCAGCCCCGGGACTAGCGGCGGGGATACGCAGTATTTT.

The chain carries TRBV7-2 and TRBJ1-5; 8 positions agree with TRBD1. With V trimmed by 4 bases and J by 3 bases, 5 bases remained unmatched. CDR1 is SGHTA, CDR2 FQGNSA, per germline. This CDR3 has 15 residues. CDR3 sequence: CASSSGQGNNQPQHF. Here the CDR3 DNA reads TGTGCCAGCAGCTCCGGACAGGGCAACAATCAGCCCCAGCATTTT.

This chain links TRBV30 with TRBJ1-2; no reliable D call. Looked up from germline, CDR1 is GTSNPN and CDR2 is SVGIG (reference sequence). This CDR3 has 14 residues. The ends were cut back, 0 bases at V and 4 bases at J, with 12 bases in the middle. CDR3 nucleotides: TGTGCCTGGAGTGTATCGGGGAACGGCTATGGCTACACCTTC. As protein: CAWSVSGNGYGYTF.

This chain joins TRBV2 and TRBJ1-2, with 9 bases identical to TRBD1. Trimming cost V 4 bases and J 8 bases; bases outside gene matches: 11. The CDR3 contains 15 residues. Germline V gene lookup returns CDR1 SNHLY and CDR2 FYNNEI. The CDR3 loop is CASSVPGQGLGGYTF. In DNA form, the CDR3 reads TGTGCCAGCAGTGTCCCGGGACAGGGTCTGGGCGGCTACACCTTC.

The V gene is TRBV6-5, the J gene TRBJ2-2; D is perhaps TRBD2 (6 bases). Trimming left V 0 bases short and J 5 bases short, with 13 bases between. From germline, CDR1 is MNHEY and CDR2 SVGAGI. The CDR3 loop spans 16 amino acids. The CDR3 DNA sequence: TGTGCCAGCAGTTACTCGACTAGTCCTGCGACCGGGGAGCTGTTTTTT. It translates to CASSYSTSPATGELFF.

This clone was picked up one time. CDR3 amino acids: CASSFRRGEASPLHF. DNA of the CDR3: TGTGCCAGCAGTTTCCGGCGGGGAGAAGCATCACCCCTCCACTTT. The V call is TRBV27, the J call TRBJ1-6; D is undetermined. Per germline, CDR1 MNHEY and CDR2 SMNVEV (reference sequence). Trimming removed 3 bases at V and 10 bases at J, with 16 bases between. The CDR3 totals 15 residues.

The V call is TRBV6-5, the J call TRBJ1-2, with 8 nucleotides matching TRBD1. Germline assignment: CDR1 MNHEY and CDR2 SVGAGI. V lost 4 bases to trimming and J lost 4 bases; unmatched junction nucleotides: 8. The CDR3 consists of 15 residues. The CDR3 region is CASSFATGVSYGYTF. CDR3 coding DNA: TGTGCCAGCAGTTTCGCGACAGGGGTTTCCTATGGCTACACCTTC.

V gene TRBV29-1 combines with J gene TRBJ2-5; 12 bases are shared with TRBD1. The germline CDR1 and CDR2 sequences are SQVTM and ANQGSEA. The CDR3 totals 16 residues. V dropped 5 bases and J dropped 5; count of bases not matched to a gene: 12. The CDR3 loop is CSVTLRGTGGGETQYF. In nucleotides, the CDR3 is TGCAGCGTTACATTGAGGGGGACAGGGGGCGGGGAGACCCAGTACTTC.

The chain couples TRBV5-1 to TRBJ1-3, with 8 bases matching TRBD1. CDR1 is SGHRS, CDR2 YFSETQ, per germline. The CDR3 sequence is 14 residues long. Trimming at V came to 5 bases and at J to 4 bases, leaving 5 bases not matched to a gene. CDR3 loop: CASRSRDRGNTIYF. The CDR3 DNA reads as TGCGCCAGCAGATCCAGGGACAGGGGAAACACCATATATTTT.

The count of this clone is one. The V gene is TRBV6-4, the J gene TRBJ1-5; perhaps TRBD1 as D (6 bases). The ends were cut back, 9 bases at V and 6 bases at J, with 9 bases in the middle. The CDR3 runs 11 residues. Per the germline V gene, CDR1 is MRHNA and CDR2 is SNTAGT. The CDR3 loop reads CARDRPQPQHF. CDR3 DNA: TGTGCCAGAGACAGGCCTCAGCCCCAGCATTTT.

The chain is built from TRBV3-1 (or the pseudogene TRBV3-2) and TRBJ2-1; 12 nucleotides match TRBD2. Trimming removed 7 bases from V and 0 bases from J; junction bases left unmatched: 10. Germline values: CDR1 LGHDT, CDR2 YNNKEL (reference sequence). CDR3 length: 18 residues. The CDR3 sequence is CASNRGLAGPSSYNEQFF. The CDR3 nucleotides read TGTGCCAGCAACCGAGGACTAGCGGGGCCGAGCTCCTACAATGAGCAGTTCTTC.

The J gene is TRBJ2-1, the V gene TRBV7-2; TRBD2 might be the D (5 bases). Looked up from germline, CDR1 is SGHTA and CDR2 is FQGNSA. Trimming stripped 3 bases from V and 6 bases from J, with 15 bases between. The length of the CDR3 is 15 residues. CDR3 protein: CASSFLVRDSNEQFF. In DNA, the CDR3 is TGTGCCAGCAGCTTTCTTGTCCGGGATAGCAATGAGCAGTTCTTC.

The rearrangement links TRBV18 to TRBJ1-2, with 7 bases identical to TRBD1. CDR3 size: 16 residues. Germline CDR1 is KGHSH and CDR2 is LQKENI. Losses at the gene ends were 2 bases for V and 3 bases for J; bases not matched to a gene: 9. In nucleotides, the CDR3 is TGTGCCAGCTCACCAACAGGGGCCGCAGAGCACTATGGCTACACCTTC. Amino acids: CASSPTGAAEHYGYTF. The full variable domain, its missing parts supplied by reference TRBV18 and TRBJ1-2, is NAGVMQNPRHLVRRRGQEARLRCSPMKGHSHVYWYRQLPEEGLKFMVYLQKENIIDESGMPKERFSAEFPKEGPSILRIQQVVRGDSAAYFCASSPTGAAEHYGYTFGSGTRLTVV.

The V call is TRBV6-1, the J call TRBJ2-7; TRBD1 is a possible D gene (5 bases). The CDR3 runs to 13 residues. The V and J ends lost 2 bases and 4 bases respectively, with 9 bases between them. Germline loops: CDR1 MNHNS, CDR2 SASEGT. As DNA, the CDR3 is TGTGCCAGCAGTGAATTTGGGGCATACGAGCAGTACTTC. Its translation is CASSEFGAYEQYF.

The CDR3 region has the DNA TGTGCCAGCAGTTATAAGCTATCCTACGAGCAGTACTTC. Translation: CASSYKLSYEQYF. The V call is TRBV5-6, the J call TRBJ2-7; unclear D gene. CDR1 is SGHDT, CDR2 YYEEEE, per germline. The ends were cut back, 5 bases at V and 1 base at J, with 10 bases in the middle. The CDR3 loop spans 13 amino acids.

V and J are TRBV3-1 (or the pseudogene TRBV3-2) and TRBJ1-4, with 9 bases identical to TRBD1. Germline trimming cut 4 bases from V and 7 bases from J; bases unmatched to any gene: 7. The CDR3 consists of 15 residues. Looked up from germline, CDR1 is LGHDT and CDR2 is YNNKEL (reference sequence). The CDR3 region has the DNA TGTGCCAGCAGCCTAAGGACAGGGGATACTGAAAAACTGTTTTTT. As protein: CASSLRTGDTEKLFF.